These 10 T cell receptor beta chains share one sample of origin, sequenced in a study of blood T cells in healthy people across ages. A second about 7 to 12 cycle PCR used barcoded and J-beta primers. TCRdb ran MiXCR on the 5' RACE reads and lists one entry per CDR3 protein. Among approximately 1.5 million distinct CDR3 sequences listed, roughly 43% were seen once. Sequencing was performed on blood. Receptors originate from a woman between 18 and 29 years old in good health.

The chain recombines TRBV20-1 with TRBJ2-2; D not certain. Trimming took off 3 bases at V and 8 bases at J, with 7 bases between the two ends. CDR1 and CDR2 (germline): DFQATT, SNEGSKA (reference sequence). CDR3 length equals 11 residues. CDR3 loop: CSARSEGELFF. In DNA form, the CDR3 reads TGCAGTGCTAGGTCTGAGGGGGAGCTGTTTTTT.

This clonotype has a handful of counts. CDR3: CASSQDRGGGNYEQYF. The CDR3 DNA reads TGCGCCAGCAGCCAAGATCGAGGAGGCGGAAACTACGAGCAGTACTTC. The rearrangement links TRBV4-1 to TRBJ2-5, with D possibly being TRBD2 (5 bases). Matching the DNA end better, TRBJ2-7 makes the J call doubtful. Per the germline V gene, CDR1 is MGHRA and CDR2 is YSYEKL. The CDR3 consists of 16 residues.

This clonotype showed up just once. The CDR3 sequence is CASSGYSGFKNIQYF. The CDR3, as DNA: TGTGCCAGCAGTGGCTATAGCGGGTTCAAAAACATTCAGTACTTC. The chain combines TRBV6-2 or TRBV6-3 with TRBJ2-4; 7 bases fit TRBD2. The trim removed 5 bases at V and 3 bases at J, leaving 7 bases unmatched. The V gene's germline CDR1 is MNHEY and CDR2 SVGEGT. The CDR3 consists of 15 residues.

This clonotype has more than one count but fewer than ten. Mismatch with germline at one junction end may stem from a read error. This chain links TRBV7-2 with TRBJ1-2; D ambiguous. Germline CDR1 SGHTA, CDR2 FQGNSA. The CDR3 sequence is 13 residues long. For the CDR3, the DNA is TGTGACAGCAGCGTAGTCCAAACCTATGGCTACACCTTC. Protein product: CDSSVVQTYGYTF.

The chain combines TRBV29-1 with TRBJ1-2; D might be TRBD1 (5 bases). V lost 1 base, J lost 3 bases, and 6 bases lay in between. The CDR3 runs to 12 residues. Germline V lookup: CDR1 SQVTM, CDR2 ANQGSEA. The CDR3 loop is CSVEGGYYGYTF. In nucleotides, the CDR3 is TGCAGCGTTGAAGGGGGGTACTATGGCTACACCTTC.

This clonotype was detected once. Compared with germline, one end of the junction differs, possibly owing to a read error. This rearrangement joins TRBV27 to TRBJ2-4; D gene uncertain. This CDR3 has 15 residues. CDR1 MNHEY and CDR2 SMNVEV come from the germline V gene (reference sequence). The DNA for the CDR3 is TGTACCAGCAGTTTGTGGGGATCAGCCAAAAACATTCAGTACTTC. Its protein is CTSSLWGSAKNIQYF.

Only a few counts were recorded for this clonotype. The V gene is TRBV7-3, the J gene TRBJ1-1; 7 bases line up with TRBD1. This CDR3 has 14 residues. The germline gives CDR1 SGHTA, CDR2 FQGTGA. The V and J ends lost 4 bases and 5 bases, in that order; junction bases with no gene match: 7. CDR3 bases: TGTGCCAGCAGCTCGCAGGGGGTGGGAACTGAAGCTTTCTTT. It yields the protein CASSSQGVGTEAFF.

This CDR3 is CSASPRLAGTNNEQFF. DNA for the CDR3: TGCAGTGCTAGTCCCCGACTAGCGGGGACAAACAATGAGCAGTTCTTC. This chain connects TRBV20-1 to TRBJ2-1, with 11 bases that match TRBD2. V shed 3 bases and J 5 bases; nucleotides not matched to a gene: 9. CDR3 size: 16 residues. Germline V gene data show CDR1 as DFQATT and CDR2 as SNEGSKA (reference sequence).

Concerning this clonotype itself: Just one base apart from a much larger clone, this may be a read error. The rearrangement joins TRBV12-3 or TRBV12-4 to TRBJ2-3; the match to TRBD2 covers 8 bases. The CDR3 is 15 amino acids. V lost 5 bases and J lost 4; bases outside the gene matches: 8. CDR3 loop: CASSQTSVRADTQYF. DNA of the CDR3: TGTGCCAGCAGTCAGACTAGCGTGAGAGCAGATACGCAGTATTTT.

The chain is built from TRBV2 and TRBJ1-1; 7 nucleotides line up with TRBD1. This CDR3 has 15 amino acids. From germline, CDR1 is SNHLY and CDR2 FYNNEI. Trimming cost V 7 bases and J 1 base; bases outside gene matches: 9. As DNA, the CDR3 is TGTGCCAGCATACAGGGGCCCGTCCAGAACACTGAAGCTTTCTTT. Its protein product is CASIQGPVQNTEAFF.